The 9 T cell receptor beta chains below were found in one sample sequenced in a study of blood T cells in healthy people across ages. A second PCR, run for about 7 to 11 cycles, used a sample-barcoded 5' primer plus a J-beta primer mix. One entry per CDR3 protein, called by TCRdb with MiXCR from the 5' RACE reads. The sample consists of roughly 790,000 distinct CDR3 sequences, more than 40% of them appearing once. Sequencing was carried out using blood. The origin of the receptors is a woman aged 55-75 years in good health.

Remarks on this clonotype: Possible read error: a much larger clone is one base away. The chain carries TRBV5-5 and TRBJ2-5; 14 positions match TRBD2. CDR3 size: 15 residues. V shed 7 bases and J 5 bases; nucleotides not matched to a gene: 7. Germline values: CDR1 SGHKS, CDR2 YYEKEE (reference sequence). This CDR3 is CASGPTSGGAETQYF. CDR3 nucleotide sequence: TGTGCCAGCGGCCCGACTAGCGGGGGGGCGGAGACCCAGTACTTC.

This rearrangement joins TRBV7-8 to TRBJ2-6, with D possibly TRBD2 on 5 matching bases. Germline lookup yields CDR1 SGHVS and CDR2 FQNEAQ. CDR3 length: 16 amino acids. Trimming removed 2 bases from V and 0 bases from J, with 8 bases in between. The CDR3 nucleotides read TGTGCCAGCAGCTTATTACGGGGCTCTGGGGCCAACGTCCTGACTTTC. Amino acids: CASSLLRGSGANVLTF.

The chain is built from TRBV9 and TRBJ2-1; 9 nucleotides align to TRBD2. The V and J ends lost 0 bases and 7 bases, in that order; junction bases with no gene match: 8. This CDR3 region has 16 residues. CDR1 SGDLS and CDR2 YYNGEE come from the germline V gene. This chain's CDR3 is CASSVETSGSWNEQFF. DNA of the CDR3: TGTGCCAGCAGCGTAGAAACTAGCGGGTCTTGGAATGAGCAGTTCTTC.

The rearrangement links TRBV6-5 to TRBJ1-1, with D possibly matching TRBD1 (5 bases). V was pared by 8 bases and J by 1 base, with 14 bases between. CDR1 is MNHEY, CDR2 SVGAGI, per germline. This CDR3 is 14 amino acids long. The chain's CDR3 is CASGRGARNTEAFF. In DNA, the CDR3 is TGTGCCAGCGGACGAGGGGCACGGAACACTGAAGCTTTCTTT.

This clonotype was seen a few times. V and J are TRBV9 and TRBJ2-1; 15 bases are a match to TRBD2. The CDR3 runs to 20 residues. Trimming took 0 bases from V and 0 from J; bases not matched to a gene: 7. Germline CDR1 is SGDLS and CDR2 is YYNGEE. The CDR3 nucleotides are TGTGCCAGCAGCGTAGGGACTAGCGGGGGGGTCGGGTTCTCCTACAATGAGCAGTTCTTC. It specifies CASSVGTSGGVGFSYNEQFF.

The chain employs TRBV12-3 or TRBV12-4 and TRBJ2-3, with 7 positions matching TRBD2. The CDR3 is 13 residues long. V lost 7 bases, J lost 2 bases, and 3 bases stayed unmatched. CDR3 residues: CASIAGVTDTQYF. The CDR3 nucleotides read TGTGCCAGCATCGCGGGGGTCACAGATACGCAGTATTTT.

This chain connects TRBV12-3 or TRBV12-4 to TRBJ1-5; tentative D call: TRBD1 (5 bases). The CDR3 covers 13 residues. The V end was cut by 6 bases, the J end by 6 bases, with 12 bases between. The chain's CDR3 is CASRIHGGQPQHF. The CDR3 DNA sequence: TGTGCCAGCAGAATCCATGGGGGTCAGCCCCAGCATTTT.

The chain carries TRBV7-8 and TRBJ1-4; D call uncertain. Per the germline V gene, CDR1 is SGHVS and CDR2 is FQNEAQ. The CDR3 loop spans 17 amino acids. V lost 1 base and J 0 bases, leaving 12 bases between the germline ends. The CDR3 loop reads CASSLGLTYATNEKLFF. The CDR3 DNA reads as TGTGCCAGCAGCTTAGGGCTGACCTATGCAACTAATGAAAAACTGTTTTTT.

There are a few counts of this clonotype. The J gene is TRBJ2-1, the V gene TRBV12-3 or TRBV12-4; 9 nucleotides match TRBD2. The V segment lost 2 bases and the J segment 8 bases; nucleotides outside the gene matches: 10. The CDR3 sequence is 16 residues long. CDR3 sequence: CASSLRAGGPLYEQFF. The CDR3 coding sequence is TGTGCCAGCAGTTTACGGGCGGGAGGGCCCTTATATGAGCAGTTCTTC.